Below, one T cell receptor (beta chain) is given with its context. Antigen: not known. This CDR3 is 20 amino acids long. The germline V gene has CDR1 MDHEN and CDR2 SYDVKM. V was clipped by 2 bases and J by 1 base; unmatched bases: 17. The sample comes from a study of immune heterogeneity within non-small cell lung tumors. Overall study findings and caveats: Between one patient and another, high-frequency T-cell receptor beta clonotypes were largely distinct. Higher local tumor mutational burden went with moderately higher local T-cell clonality, R around 0.35.

Amplification of the TCR beta CDR3 was achieved through multiplex PCR with 32 V and 13 J primers. Using its own MiXCR run on the multiplex PCR reads, TCRdb lists one record per CDR3 protein. The sample includes 20,000 to 25,000 distinct CDR3 sequences, roughly 29% seen only once; the top ten take roughly 4%. For each sample, template was about 600 ng of bulk tumor genomic DNA. During surgery, each primary tumor gave multiple biopsies spaced as far apart as possible. Curative surgical treatment was performed in patients who had newly diagnosed, untreated non-small cell lung cancer. The receptor was derived from a man in his forties with non-small cell lung cancer. This chain connects TRBV28 to TRBJ2-1; 7 bases line up with TRBD1. Sequenced input: lung tumor tissue. The CDR3 is CASSLRRGRLVLRSYNEQFF. The DNA of the CDR3 is TGTGCCAGCAGTTTACGAAGGGGGCGCTTGGTGTTACGTTCCTACAATGAGCAGTTCTTC. Filled out from reference TRBV28 and TRBJ2-1, the complete variable domain reads DVKVTQSSRYLVKRTGEKVFLECVQDMDHENMFWYRQDPGLGLRLIYFSYDVKMKEKGDIPEGYSVSREKKERFSLILESASTNQTSMYLCASSLRRGRLVLRSYNEQFFGPGTRLTVL.